The clone carrying this T cell receptor beta chain has a count of ten or more. Its antigen is still unknown. This specimen comes from a study of HIV-infected children after antiretroviral therapy interruption. Treatment: PENTA 11 planned treatment interruption arm or continuous ART arm. At least 24 weeks of at least three-drug ART, in children 2 to 15 years. Only samples with at least 5 million viable PBMCs qualified. Sorting from thawed PBMCs isolated naive CD4+ CD45RA+ CD45RO- T cells. Regarding the study as a whole: Naive CD4+ Gini coefficient rose by interruption end, suggesting clonal expansion.

The TCR library was built from RNA with a 3' RACE protocol and unique molecular identifiers. One entry per CDR3 protein results from TCRdb running MiXCR on the 3' RACE reads. This sample has under 50,000 distinct CDR3 sequences, with around 4.5% found just once. With 8 bases removed from V and 5 bases from J, the gap between germline ends came to 18 bases. The germline gives CDR1 LNHDA, CDR2 SQIVND (reference sequence). This CDR3 region has 14 residues. The sequences come from CD45RA+ CD4+ T cells from PBMCs, pooled from several time points, collected from a donor given antiretroviral therapy, either interrupted or continuous. Described subset: naive CD4+ CD45RA+ CD45RO- T cells. V gene TRBV19 combines with J gene TRBJ2-5; D may be TRBD1 or TRBD2 (6 bases each). This clonotype originated in a pool of human donors with HIV. This CDR3 is CASRDRRGSETQYF. The CDR3 nucleotides are TGTGCCAGTCGCGACAGGAGGGGGTCGGAGACCCAGTACTTC.